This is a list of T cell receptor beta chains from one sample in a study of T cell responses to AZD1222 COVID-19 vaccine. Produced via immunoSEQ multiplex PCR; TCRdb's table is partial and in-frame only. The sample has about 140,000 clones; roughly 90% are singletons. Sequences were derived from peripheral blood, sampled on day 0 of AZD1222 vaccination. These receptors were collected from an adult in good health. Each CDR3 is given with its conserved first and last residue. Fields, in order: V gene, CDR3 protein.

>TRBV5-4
CASSLHREVNEQFF
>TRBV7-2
CASSLAHVSSGELFF
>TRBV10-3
CAISEGPGDNTEAFF
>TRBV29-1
CSVGGRHSSYNEQFF
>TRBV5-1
CASSGLLAEDTQYF
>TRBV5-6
CASSSTGGRDTEAFF
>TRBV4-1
CASSQESWAGGGDTQYF
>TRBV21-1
CARVDGTDTQYF
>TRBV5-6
CASSLGASGGREQYF
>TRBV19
CASHGLGKTNEKLFF
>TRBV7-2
CASSLEWVAGARSETQYF
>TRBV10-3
CAISERGARDTQYF
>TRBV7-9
CASSAAGTGNSPLHF
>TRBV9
CASSADRNTEAFF
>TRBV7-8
CASSRGLRYEQYF
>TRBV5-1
CASSSLTSGGTSTDTQYF
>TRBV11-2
CASSPRQGKTEAFF
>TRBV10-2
CASGLASYEQYF
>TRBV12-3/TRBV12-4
CASTSSDRPKQFF
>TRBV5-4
CASSLTGGGYNEQFF
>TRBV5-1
CASSPGGAGSYEQYF
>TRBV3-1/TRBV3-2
CASSQGLFGGAETQYF
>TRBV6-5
CASKVRGGLKTQYF
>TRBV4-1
CASSHQGAPTGANVLTF
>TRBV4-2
CASSQSLGVSTGNTIYF
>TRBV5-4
CASSSDRVIHRNTEAFF
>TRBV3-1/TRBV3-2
CASSQGPGVGDTEAFF
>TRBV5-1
CASSLKGAGTDTQYF
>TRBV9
CASSGSTDTQYF
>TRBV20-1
CSASATGRGGYTF
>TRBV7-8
CASSLPRLEAFF
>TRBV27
CASSHLGVYSNQPQHF
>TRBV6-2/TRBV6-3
CASSYSIGGYTF
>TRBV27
CASSPDVVDTEAFF
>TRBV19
CASSHYTGTAHGYTF
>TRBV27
CASSWGEGAYEQYF
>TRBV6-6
CASSGSPIGGAPQHF
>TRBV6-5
CASSYSTETSGNTIYF
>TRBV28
CASSFLIPHLDRGYEQYF
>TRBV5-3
CARSLSFAGTGSNEQYF
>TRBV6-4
CASTRTESTLDGSEKLFF
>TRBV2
CASTRLAGDNEQFF